The 4 T cell receptor beta chains given below trace back to one sample, sequenced in a study of regulatory T cells in long-lasting Graves disease. Arm-PCR with iRepertoire HTBI primers amplified the CDR3 regions for these TCR beta libraries. Each CDR3 protein gets one entry after TCRdb re-called the multiplex PCR reads with MiXCR. This table holds around 460,000 distinct CDR3 sequences, 20% to 25% found once. Time point meaning: persistent/refractory GD, antithyroid drugs over 5 years with positive TRAb. Generation of the TCR library employed RNA extracted from PBMCs. The sample consisted of peripheral blood mononuclear cells (PBMCs), taken when the disease was refractory, from a patient treated with antithyroid drugs. Receptors were obtained from a female donor with Graves disease.

V is TRBV6-1 and J is TRBJ2-2; tentatively, D is TRBD1 (6 bases). Germline loops: CDR1 MNHNS, CDR2 SASEGT. V was pared by 4 bases and J by 2 bases, with 11 bases between. The CDR3 sequence is 15 residues long. Written as DNA, the CDR3 is TGTGCCAGCAGTGGTGACAGGCTTAACACCGGGGAGCTGTTTTTT. Translation: CASSGDRLNTGELFF.

About this clonotype itself: This may come from a read error, since a much larger clone is one base off. CDR3 DNA sequence: TGTGCCAGCAGTGGGAGTTTCGGGTTTGGTGACTACACCTTC. Translating gives CASSGSFGFGDYTF. The rearrangement joins TRBV27 to TRBJ1-2; unclear D gene. V was trimmed by 5 bases and J by 10 bases, leaving 20 bases between them. The CDR3 sequence is 14 residues long. The germline gives CDR1 MNHEY, CDR2 SMNVEV (reference sequence).

This clonotype was picked up a small number of times. A single base separates this from a much larger clone, so it may be a read error. The V and J genes are TRBV25-1 and TRBJ2-5; D assignment may be TRBD1 or TRBD2 (7 bases each). The CDR3 loop spans 16 amino acids. Germline CDR1 MGHDK, CDR2 SYGVNS. The CDR3 DNA reads as TGTGCCAGCAGTGATGCGAGTCAAGCAGGGGGGGTGACCCAGTGCTTC. Amino acid sequence: CASSDASQAGGVTQCF. Full variable domain (outside the CDR3, taken from reference TRBV25-1 and TRBJ2-5): EADIYQTPRYLVIGTGKKITLECSQTMGHDKMYWYQQDPGMELHLIHYSYGVNSTEKGDLSSESTVSRIRTEHFPLTLESARPSHTSQYLCASSDASQAGGVTQCFGPGTRLLVL.

This clonotype was recorded a few times. J is TRBJ2-2 and V is TRBV7-3, with unresolved D. This CDR3 is 13 amino acids long. The germline gives CDR1 SGHTA, CDR2 FQGTGA. The V and J ends lost 5 bases and 6 bases respectively, with 10 bases between them. The CDR3 reads CASSPSVAGELFF. CDR3 bases: TGTGCCAGCAGCCCATCTGTAGCCGGGGAGCTGTTTTTT.